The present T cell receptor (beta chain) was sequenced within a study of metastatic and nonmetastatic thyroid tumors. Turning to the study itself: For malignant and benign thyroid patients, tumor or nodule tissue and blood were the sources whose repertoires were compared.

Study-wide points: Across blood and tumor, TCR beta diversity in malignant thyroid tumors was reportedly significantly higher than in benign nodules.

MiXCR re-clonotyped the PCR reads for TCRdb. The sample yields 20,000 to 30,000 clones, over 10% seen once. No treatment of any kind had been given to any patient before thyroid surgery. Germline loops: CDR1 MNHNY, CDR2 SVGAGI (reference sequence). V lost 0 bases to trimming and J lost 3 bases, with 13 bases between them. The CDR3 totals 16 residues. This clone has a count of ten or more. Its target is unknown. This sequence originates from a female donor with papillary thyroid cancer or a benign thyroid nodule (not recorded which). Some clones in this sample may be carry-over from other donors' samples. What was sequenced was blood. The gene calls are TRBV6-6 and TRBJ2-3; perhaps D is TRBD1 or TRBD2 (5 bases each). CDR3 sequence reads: CASSYSTRRGTDTQYF. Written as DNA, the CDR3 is TGTGCCAGCAGTTACTCTACTAGAAGGGGAACAGATACGCAGTATTTT.